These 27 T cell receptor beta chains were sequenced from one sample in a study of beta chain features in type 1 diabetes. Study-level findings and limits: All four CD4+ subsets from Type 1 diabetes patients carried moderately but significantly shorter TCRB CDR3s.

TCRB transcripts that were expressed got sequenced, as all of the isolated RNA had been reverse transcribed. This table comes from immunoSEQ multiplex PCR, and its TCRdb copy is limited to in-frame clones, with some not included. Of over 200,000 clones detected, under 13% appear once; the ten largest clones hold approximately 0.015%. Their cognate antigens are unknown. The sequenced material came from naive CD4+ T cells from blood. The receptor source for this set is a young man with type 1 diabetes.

This chain's CDR3 is CASSSRDSNEKLFF. The CDR3 bases are TGCGCCAGCAGCTCCCGGGACAGTAATGAAAAACTGTTTTTT. The chain is built from TRBV5-1 and TRBJ1-4; 7 bases are a match to TRBD1. CDR1 is SGHRS and CDR2 is YFSETQ in the germline V gene. The CDR3 is 14 residues long. J gave up 4 bases and V 3 bases, and 3 bases lay outside the gene matches.

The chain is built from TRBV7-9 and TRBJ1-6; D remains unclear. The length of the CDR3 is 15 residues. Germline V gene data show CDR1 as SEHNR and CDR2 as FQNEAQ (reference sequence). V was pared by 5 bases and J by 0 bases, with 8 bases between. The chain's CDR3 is CASSTGSSYNSPLHF. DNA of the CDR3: TGTGCCAGCAGCACCGGGAGCTCCTATAATTCACCCCTCCACTTT.

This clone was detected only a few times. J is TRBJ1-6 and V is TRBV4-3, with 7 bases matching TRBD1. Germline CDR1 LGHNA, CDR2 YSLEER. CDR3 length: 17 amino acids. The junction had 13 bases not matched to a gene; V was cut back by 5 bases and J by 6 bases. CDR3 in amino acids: CASSENRRTGSNSPLHF. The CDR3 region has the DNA TGCGCCAGCAGCGAAAATAGGCGGACAGGAAGTAATTCACCCCTCCACTTT.

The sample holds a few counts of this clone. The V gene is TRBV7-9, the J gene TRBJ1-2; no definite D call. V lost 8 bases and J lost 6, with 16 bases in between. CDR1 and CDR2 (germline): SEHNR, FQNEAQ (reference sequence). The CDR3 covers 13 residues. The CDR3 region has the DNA TGTGCCAGCCAAACCGCTGCGCAGGATGGCTACACCTTC. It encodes CASQTAAQDGYTF.

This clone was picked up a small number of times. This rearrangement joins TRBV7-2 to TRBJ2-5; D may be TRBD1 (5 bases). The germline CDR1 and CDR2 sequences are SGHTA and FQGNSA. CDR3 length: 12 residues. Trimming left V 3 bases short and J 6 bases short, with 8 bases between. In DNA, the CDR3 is TGTGCCAGCAGCTTTAAGGGGCAGACCCAGTACTTC. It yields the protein CASSFKGQTQYF.

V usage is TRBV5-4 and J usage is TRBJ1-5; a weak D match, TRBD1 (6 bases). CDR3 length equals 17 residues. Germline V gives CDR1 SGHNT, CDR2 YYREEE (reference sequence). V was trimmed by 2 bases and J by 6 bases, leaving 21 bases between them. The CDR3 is CASSFRSGQGLGQPQHF. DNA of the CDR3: TGTGCCAGCAGCTTCAGGAGTGGGCAGGGGTTGGGTCAGCCCCAGCATTTT.

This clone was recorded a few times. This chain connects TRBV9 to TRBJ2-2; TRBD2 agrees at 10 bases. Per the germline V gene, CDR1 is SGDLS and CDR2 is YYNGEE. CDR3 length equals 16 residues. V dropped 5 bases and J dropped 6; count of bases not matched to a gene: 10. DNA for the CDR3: TGTGCCAGCAGACCCGGGACTAGCGCCTTCCCCGGGGAGCTGTTTTTT. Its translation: CASRPGTSAFPGELFF.

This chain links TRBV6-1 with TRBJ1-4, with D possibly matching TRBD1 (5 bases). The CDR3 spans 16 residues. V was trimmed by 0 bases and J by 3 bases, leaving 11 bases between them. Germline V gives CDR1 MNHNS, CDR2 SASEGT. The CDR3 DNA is TGTGCCAGCAGTGAAGCCCGACAGCTACCTAATGAAAAACTGTTTTTT. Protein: CASSEARQLPNEKLFF.

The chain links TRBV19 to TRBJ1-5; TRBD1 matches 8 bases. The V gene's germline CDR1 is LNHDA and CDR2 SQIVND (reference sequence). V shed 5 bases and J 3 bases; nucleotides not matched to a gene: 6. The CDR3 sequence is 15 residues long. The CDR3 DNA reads TGTGCCAGTAGTCCTGGGGACAGGCCCAATCAGCCCCAGCATTTT. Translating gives CASSPGDRPNQPQHF. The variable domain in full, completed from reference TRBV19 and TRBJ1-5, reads DGGITQSPKYLFRKEGQNVTLSCEQNLNHDAMYWYRQDPGQGLRLIYYSQIVNDFQKGDIAEGYSVSREKKESFPLTVTSAQKNPTAFYLCASSPGDRPNQPQHFGDGTRLSIL.

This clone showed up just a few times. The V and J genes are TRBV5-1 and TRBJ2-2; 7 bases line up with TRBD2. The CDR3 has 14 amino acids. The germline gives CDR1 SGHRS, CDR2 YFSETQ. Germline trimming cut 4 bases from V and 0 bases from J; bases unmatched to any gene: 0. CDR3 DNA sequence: TGCGCCAGCAGCGGGGGGGCGAACACCGGGGAGCTGTTTTTT. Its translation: CASSGGANTGELFF.

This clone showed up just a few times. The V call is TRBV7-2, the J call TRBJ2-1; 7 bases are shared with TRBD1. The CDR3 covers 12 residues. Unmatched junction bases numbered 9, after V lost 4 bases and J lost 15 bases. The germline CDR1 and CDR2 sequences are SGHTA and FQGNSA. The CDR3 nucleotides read TGTGCCAGCAGCTCTACAGGGGAAAGGCCGTTCTTC. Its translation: CASSSTGERPFF.

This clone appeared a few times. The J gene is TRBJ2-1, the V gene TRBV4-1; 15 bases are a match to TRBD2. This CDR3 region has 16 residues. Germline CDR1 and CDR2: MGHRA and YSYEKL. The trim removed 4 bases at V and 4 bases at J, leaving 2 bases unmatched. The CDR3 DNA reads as TGCGCCAGCAGCCCGGGACTAGCGGGGGGATACAATGAGCAGTTCTTC. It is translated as CASSPGLAGGYNEQFF.

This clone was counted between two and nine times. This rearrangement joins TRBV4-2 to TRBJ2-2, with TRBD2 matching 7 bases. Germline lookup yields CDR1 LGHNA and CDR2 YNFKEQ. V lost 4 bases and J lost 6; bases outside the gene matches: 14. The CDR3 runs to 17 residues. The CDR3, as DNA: TGTGCCAGCAGCCGGGGGGGGACTTCTTCGGTAGCCGGGGAGCTGTTTTTT. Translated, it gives CASSRGGTSSVAGELFF.

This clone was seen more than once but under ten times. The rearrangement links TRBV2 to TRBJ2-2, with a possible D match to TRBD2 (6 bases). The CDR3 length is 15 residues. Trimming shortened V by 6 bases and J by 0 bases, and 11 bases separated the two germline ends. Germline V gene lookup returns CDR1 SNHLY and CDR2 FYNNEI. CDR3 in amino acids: CASRDRTTNTGELFF. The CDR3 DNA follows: TGTGCCAGCAGAGATAGGACTACGAACACCGGGGAGCTGTTTTTT. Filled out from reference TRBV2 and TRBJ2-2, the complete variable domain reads EPEVTQTPSHQVTQMGQEVILRCVPISNHLYFYWYRQILGQKVEFLVSFYNNEISEKSEIFDDQFSVERPDGSNFTLKIRSTKLEDSAMYFCASRDRTTNTGELFFGEGSRLTVL.

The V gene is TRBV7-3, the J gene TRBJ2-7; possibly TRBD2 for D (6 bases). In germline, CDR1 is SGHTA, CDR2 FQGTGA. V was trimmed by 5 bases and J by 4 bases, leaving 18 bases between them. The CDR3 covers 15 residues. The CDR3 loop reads CASSQGRREKYEQYF. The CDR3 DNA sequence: TGTGCCAGCAGCCAAGGAAGGAGGGAGAAGTACGAGCAGTACTTC.

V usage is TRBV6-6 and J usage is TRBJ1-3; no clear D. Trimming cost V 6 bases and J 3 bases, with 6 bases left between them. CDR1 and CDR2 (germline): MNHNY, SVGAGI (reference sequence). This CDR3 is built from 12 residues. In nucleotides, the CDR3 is TGTGCCAGCAGCTCTAATGGAAACACCATATATTTT. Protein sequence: CASSSNGNTIYF.

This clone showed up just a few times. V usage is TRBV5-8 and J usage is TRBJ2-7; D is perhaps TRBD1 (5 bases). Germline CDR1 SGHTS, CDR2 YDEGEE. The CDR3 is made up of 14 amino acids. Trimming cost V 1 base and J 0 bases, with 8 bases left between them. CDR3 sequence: CASSLLRGSYEQYF. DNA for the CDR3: TGTGCCAGCAGCTTGCTTAGGGGCTCCTACGAGCAGTACTTC.

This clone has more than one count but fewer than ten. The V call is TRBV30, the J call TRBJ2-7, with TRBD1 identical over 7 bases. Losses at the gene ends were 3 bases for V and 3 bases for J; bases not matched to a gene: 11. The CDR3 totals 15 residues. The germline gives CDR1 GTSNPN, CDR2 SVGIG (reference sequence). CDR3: CAWRRKQGFSYEQYF. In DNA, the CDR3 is TGTGCCTGGAGGCGAAAACAGGGGTTTAGCTACGAGCAGTACTTC.

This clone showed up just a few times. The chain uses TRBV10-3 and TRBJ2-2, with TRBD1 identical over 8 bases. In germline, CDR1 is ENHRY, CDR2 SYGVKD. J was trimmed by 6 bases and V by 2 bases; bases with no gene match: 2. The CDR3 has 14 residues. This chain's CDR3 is CAISEIQGAGELFF. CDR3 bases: TGTGCCATCAGTGAGATACAGGGGGCCGGGGAGCTGTTTTTT.

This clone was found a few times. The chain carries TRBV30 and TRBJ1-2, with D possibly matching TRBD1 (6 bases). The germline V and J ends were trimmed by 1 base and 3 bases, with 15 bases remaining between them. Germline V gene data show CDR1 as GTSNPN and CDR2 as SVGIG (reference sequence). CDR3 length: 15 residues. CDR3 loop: CAWSAGTPMDYGYTF. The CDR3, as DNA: TGTGCCTGGAGTGCAGGGACACCCATGGACTATGGCTACACCTTC.

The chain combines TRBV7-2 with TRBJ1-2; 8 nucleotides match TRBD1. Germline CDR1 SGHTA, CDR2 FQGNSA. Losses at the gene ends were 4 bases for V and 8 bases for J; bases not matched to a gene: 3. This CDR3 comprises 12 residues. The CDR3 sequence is CASSSDRGGYTF. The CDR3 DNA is TGTGCCAGCAGCTCCGACAGGGGCGGCTACACCTTC.

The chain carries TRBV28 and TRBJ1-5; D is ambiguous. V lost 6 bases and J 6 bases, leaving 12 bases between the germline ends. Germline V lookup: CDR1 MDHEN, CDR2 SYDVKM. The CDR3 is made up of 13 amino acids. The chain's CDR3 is CASRPGWAQPQHF. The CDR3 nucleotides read TGTGCCAGCAGGCCGGGATGGGCTCAGCCCCAGCATTTT.

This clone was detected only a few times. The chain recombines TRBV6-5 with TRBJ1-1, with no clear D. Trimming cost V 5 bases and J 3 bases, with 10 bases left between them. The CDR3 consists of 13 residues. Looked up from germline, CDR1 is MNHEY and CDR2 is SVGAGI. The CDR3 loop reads CASSPRVDTEAFF. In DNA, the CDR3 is TGTGCCAGCAGTCCCCGGGTCGACACTGAAGCTTTCTTT.

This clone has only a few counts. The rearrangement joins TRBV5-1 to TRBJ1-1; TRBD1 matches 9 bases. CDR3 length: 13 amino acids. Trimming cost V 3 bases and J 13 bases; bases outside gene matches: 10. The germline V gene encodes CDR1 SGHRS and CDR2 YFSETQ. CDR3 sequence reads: CASSSTGGDSDFF. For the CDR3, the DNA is TGCGCCAGCAGCTCCACAGGGGGCGATTCTGATTTCTTT.

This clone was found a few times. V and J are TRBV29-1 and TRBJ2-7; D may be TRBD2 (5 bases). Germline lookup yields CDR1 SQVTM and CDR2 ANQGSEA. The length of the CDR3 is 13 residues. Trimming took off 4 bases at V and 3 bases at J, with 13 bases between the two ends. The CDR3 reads CSVGGLMDYEQYF. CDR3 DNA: TGCAGCGTTGGAGGGCTGATGGACTACGAGCAGTACTTC.

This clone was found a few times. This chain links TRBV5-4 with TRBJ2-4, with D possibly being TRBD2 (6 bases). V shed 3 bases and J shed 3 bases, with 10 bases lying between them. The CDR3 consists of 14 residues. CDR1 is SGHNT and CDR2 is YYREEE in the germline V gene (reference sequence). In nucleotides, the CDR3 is TGTGCCAGCAGCTCACCGGGAGACAAAAACATTCAGTACTTC. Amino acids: CASSSPGDKNIQYF.

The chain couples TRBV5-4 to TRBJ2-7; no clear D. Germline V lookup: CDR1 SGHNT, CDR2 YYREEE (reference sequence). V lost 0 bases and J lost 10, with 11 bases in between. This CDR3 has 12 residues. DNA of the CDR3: TGTGCCAGCAGCTTGGATACCGGGTCCCAGTACTTC. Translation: CASSLDTGSQYF.